This note documents a single T cell receptor (beta chain) sequence. This record comes from a study of blood T cell repertoires in COVID-19. Background on the study: Samples came from the United States, Italy and Spain, spanning acute and convalescent COVID-19.

Per germline, CDR1 GTSNPN and CDR2 SVGIG (reference sequence). Trimming removed 7 bases at V and 2 bases at J, with 14 bases between. The CDR3 totals 14 residues. Data came from immunoSEQ multiplex PCR; TCRdb stores just in-frame clones and leaves some out. The sample shows 150,000 to 200,000 clones, 60% to 85% of them seen only once. The chain uses TRBV30 and TRBJ1-4; weak D call: TRBD1 (6 bases). Sequencing was performed on peripheral blood. The receptor's source is a woman aged 50 to 65 with active or convalescent COVID-19. CDR3: CAYRAPSTNEKLFF. CDR3 in DNA: TGTGCCTACAGGGCCCCATCGACTAATGAAAAACTGTTTTTT.